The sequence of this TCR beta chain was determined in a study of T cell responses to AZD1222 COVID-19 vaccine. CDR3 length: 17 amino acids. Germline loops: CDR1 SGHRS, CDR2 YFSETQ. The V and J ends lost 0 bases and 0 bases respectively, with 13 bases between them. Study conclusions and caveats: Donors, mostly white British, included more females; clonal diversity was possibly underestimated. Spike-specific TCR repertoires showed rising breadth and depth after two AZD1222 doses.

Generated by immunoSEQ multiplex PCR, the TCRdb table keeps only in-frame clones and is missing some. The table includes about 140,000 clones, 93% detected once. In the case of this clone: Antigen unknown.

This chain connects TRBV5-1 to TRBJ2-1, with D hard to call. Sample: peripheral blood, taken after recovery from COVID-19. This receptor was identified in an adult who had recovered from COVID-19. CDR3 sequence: CASSLVGSYSSYNEQFF. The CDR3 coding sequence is TGCGCCAGCAGCTTGGTGGGTTCCTACAGCTCCTACAATGAGCAGTTCTTC.